Listed below are T cell receptor beta chains from one sample, sequenced in a study of cytomegalovirus exposure and HLA in healthy donors. TCRdb keeps only in-frame clones here, not all; method: immunoSEQ multiplex PCR. This sample contains 180,000 or so clones. The sample taken for sequencing was PBMCs. These TCRs come from a boy younger than 18 in good health and CMV-seronegative. Both conserved end residues are part of each CDR3. A D gene is named only where the DNA matches it firmly.

TGTGCCAGCAGCACCTTCGGACTAGCGGTAGGTGAGCAGTTCTTC,CASSTFGLAVGEQFF,TRBD2,TRBV27,TRBJ2-1
TGTGCCAGCAGTTTACCCTACAGGGGACAGCCCCAGCATTTT,CASSLPYRGQPQHF,TRBD1,TRBV28,TRBJ1-5
TGTGCCAGCAGGTCCGAGTGGGGGGGGAGTGACACTGAAGCTTTCTTT,CASRSEWGGSDTEAFF,NA,TRBV7-9,TRBJ1-1
TGTGCCAGCAGCGTGGACAGCTTTTTCAATCAGCCCCAGCATTTT,CASSVDSFFNQPQHF,NA,TRBV5-5,TRBJ1-5
TGTGCCAGCAGATACCCGGGATCCCGAAGGGATACGCAGTATTTT,CASRYPGSRRDTQYF,NA,TRBV7-8,TRBJ2-3
TGTGCCAGCAGCTTAGGGCTTGCGGACTATGGCTACACCTTC,CASSLGLADYGYTF,NA,TRBV7-2,TRBJ1-2
TGTGCCAGCACCGACGGGGGAAGTCGCAATCAGCCCCAGCATTTT,CASTDGGSRNQPQHF,NA,TRBV2,TRBJ1-5
TGTGCCAGCAGCGGACAGGGAGGTGGGACTGAAGCTTTCTTT,CASSGQGGGTEAFF,TRBD1,TRBV9,TRBJ1-1
TGTGCCTGGAGTGTACTAGATACGCAGTATTTT,CAWSVLDTQYF,NA,TRBV30,TRBJ2-3
TGTGCCAGCAGCCAAGTAAGAGACGGAGATTTGCGGGGCGAAAAACTGTTTTTT,CASSQVRDGDLRGEKLFF,NA,TRBV4-2,TRBJ1-4
TGTGCCAGCAGCTTAGCCCGGGACAGGGAAGGTTCACCCCTCCACTTT,CASSLARDREGSPLHF,TRBD1,TRBV7-8,TRBJ1-6
TGCGCCAGCAGCTTGGACGTTCGTACTGACGAGCAGTACTTC,CASSLDVRTDEQYF,NA,TRBV5-1,TRBJ2-7
TGTGCCAGCAGGACCCGGGACAGGGACCATTTT,CASRTRDRDHF,TRBD1,TRBV28,TRBJ1-5
TGTGCCAGCAGACGCTCCCCCACAGACGGGAGCTCCTACGAGCAGTACTTC,CASRRSPTDGSSYEQYF,NA,TRBV11-2,TRBJ2-7
TGTGCCAGCAGCTCAGGACAGGGGCCAAATGAGCAGTTCTTC,CASSSGQGPNEQFF,TRBD1,TRBV7-3,TRBJ2-1
TGTGCCAGCAGCCTTCGGGGACAGGGAGGAGAGACCCAGTACTTC,CASSLRGQGGETQYF,TRBD1,TRBV4-2,TRBJ2-5
TGTGCCTGGAGTAGGGACAGGAACACTGAAGCTTTCTTT,CAWSRDRNTEAFF,TRBD1,TRBV30,TRBJ1-1
TGTGCCAGCAGCTTAGGGCCGGGACTGACCTACGAGCAGTACTTC,CASSLGPGLTYEQYF,NA,TRBV11-2,TRBJ2-7
TGTGCCAGCAGACTGATAAACACTGAAGCTTTCTTT,CASRLINTEAFF,NA,TRBV7-9,TRBJ1-1